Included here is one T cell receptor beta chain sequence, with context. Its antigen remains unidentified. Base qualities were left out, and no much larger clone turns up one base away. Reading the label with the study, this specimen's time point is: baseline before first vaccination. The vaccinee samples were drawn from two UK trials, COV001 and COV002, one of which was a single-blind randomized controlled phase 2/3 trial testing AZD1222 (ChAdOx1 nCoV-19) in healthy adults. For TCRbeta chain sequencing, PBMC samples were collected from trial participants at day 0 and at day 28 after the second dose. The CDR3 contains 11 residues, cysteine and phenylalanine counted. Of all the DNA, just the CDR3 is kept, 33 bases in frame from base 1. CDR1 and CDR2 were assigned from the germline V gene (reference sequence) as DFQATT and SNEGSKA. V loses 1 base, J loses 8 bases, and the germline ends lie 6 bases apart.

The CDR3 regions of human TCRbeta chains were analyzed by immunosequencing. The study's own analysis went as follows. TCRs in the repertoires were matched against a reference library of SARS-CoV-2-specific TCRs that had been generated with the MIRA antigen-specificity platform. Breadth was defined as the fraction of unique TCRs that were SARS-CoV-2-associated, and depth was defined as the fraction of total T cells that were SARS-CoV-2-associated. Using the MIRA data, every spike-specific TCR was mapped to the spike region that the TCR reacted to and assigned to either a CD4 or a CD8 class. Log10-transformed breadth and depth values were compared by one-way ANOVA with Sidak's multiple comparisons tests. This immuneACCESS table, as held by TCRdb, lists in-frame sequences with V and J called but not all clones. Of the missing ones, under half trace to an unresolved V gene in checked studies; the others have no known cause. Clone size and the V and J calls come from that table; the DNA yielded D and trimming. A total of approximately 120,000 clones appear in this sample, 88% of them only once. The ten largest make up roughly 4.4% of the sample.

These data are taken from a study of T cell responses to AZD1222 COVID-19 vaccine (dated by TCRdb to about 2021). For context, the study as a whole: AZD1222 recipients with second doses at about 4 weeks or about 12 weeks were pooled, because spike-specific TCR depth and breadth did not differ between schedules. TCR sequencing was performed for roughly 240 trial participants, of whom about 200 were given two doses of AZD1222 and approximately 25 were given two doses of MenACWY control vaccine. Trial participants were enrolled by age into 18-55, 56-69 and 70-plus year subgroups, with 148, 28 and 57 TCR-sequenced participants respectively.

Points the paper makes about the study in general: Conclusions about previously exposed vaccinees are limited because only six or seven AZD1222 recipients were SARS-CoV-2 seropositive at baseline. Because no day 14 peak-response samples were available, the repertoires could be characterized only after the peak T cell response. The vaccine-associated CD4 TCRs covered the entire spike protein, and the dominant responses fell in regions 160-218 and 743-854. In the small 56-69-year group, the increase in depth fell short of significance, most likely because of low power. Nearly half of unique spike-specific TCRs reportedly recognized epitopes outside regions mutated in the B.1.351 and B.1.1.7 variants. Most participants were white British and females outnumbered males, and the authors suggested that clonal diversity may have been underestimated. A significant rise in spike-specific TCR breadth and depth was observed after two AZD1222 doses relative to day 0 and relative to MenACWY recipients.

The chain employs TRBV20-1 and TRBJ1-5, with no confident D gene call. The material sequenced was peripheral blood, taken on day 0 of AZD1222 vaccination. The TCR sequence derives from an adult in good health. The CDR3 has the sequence CSARVGKPQHF. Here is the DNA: TGCAGTGCTAGAGTTGGTAAGCCCCAGCATTTT.